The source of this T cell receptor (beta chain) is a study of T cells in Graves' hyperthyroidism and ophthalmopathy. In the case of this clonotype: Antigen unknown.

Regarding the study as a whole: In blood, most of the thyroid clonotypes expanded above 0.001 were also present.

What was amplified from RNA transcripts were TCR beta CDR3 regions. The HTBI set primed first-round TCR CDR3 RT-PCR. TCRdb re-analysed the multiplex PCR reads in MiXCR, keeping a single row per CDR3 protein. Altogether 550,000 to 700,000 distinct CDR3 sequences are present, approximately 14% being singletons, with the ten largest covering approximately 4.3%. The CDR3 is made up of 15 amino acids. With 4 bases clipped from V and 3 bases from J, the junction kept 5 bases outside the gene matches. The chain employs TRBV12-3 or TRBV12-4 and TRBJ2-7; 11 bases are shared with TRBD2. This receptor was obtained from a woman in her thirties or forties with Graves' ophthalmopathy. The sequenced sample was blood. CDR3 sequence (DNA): TGTGCCAGCAGTTACAGCGGACTAGCGGGCTACGAGCAGTACTTC. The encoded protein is CASSYSGLAGYEQYF.